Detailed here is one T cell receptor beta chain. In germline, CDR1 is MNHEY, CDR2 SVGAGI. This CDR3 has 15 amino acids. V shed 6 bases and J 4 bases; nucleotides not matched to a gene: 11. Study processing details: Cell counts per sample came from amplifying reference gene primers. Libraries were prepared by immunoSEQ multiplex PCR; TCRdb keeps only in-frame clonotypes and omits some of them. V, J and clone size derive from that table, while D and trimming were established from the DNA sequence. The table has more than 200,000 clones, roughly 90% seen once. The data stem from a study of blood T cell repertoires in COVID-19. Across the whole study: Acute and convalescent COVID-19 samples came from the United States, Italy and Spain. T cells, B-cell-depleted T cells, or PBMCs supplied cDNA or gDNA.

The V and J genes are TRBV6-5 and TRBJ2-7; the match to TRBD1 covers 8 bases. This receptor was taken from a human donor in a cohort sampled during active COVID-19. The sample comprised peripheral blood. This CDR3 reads CASSRIGQGQYEQYF. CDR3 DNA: TGTGCCAGCAGCCGGATAGGACAGGGCCAATACGAGCAGTACTTC.